This record concerns one T cell receptor beta chain sequence. These data belong to a study of control samples from healthy donors and cancer patients. The CDR3 has 16 amino acids. Trimming took off 3 bases at V and 2 bases at J, with 17 bases between the two ends. Per germline, CDR1 SGHVS and CDR2 FQNEAQ. Clones were read by immunoSEQ multiplex PCR, and TCRdb kept only the in-frame ones, dropping some. The sample contains approximately 130,000 clones, roughly 87% of which appear only once. J is TRBJ2-7 and V is TRBV7-8, with a weak D call TRBD1 (6 bases). The receptor was isolated from a man between 40 and 49 years old in good health. The sample consisted of blood. CDR3 residues: CASSLTSGTSPYEQYF. The CDR3 bases are TGTGCCAGCAGCTTGACCTCCGGGACATCACCCTACGAGCAGTACTTC. Complete variable domain (other parts from reference TRBV7-8 and TRBJ2-7): GAGVSQSPRYKVAKRGQDVALRCDPISGHVSLFWYQQALGQGPEFLTYFQNEAQLDKSGLPSDRFFAERPEGSVSTLKIQRTQQEDSAVYLCASSLTSGTSPYEQYFGPGTRLTVT.